This T cell receptor (beta chain) was captured in a study of T cells in Graves' hyperthyroidism and ophthalmopathy. Study observations and caveats: Ophthalmopathy could be told apart from stable hyperthyroidism with a 13 V-J model.

Authors of the study amplified TCR beta CDR3 regions from RNA transcripts. TCR CDR3 underwent first-round RT-PCR with the HTBI primer set. TCRdb reprocessed the multiplex PCR reads with MiXCR, giving one entry per CDR3 protein. Here the sample spans approximately 590,000 distinct CDR3 sequences, approximately 14% being singletons. Subjects aged 18 to 65 presented with newly diagnosed hyperthyroidism of less than 2 months' duration. Regarding this clonotype: What it recognizes is unknown.

CDR3 length: 14 residues. Germline CDR1 is SGHVS and CDR2 is FNYEAQ. V gave up 5 bases and J gave up 4 bases; unmatched junction bases: 6. The sequence came from a woman in her 30s with Graves' hyperthyroidism. The V call is TRBV7-6, the J call TRBJ2-7, with 9 bases identical to TRBD1. Input material: blood. DNA of the CDR3: TGTGCCAGCAGCCACCGGGACAGGGAGTACGAGCAGTACTTC. Its protein is CASSHRDREYEQYF.